Listed below are T cell receptor beta chains from one sample, sequenced in a study of cytomegalovirus exposure and HLA in healthy donors. Measured with immunoSEQ multiplex PCR; TCRdb has only the in-frame clones, and not every one. The sample carries about 120,000 clones, approximately 76% recorded once. The specimen sequenced was PBMCs. The receptors originated from a man aged 60 to 69 in good health and CMV-seropositive. CDR3s include the opening cysteine and the closing phenylalanine or tryptophan. Each record gives: clone size, J gene, V gene, D gene, CDR3 protein, CDR3 DNA. The D gene is left open where the match is weak. The size entry is marked missing in some rows and otherwise reads once, few, many or a size class.

NA,TRBJ1-5,TRBV6-7,TRBD1,CASDRGGNQPQHF,TGTGCCAGCGACAGGGGGGGCAATCAGCCCCAGCATTTT
NA,TRBJ2-3,TRBV7-3,TRBD2,CASSLGLAGAPDTQYF,TGTGCCAGCAGCTTAGGACTAGCGGGAGCCCCAGATACGCAGTATTTT
NA,TRBJ1-1,TRBV23-1,NA,CASSQSGQAEAFF,TGCGCCAGCAGTCAATCGGGGCAGGCTGAAGCTTTCTTT
NA,TRBJ1-5,TRBV28,NA,CASSPRTRLKGQPQHF,TGTGCCAGCAGTCCTCGGACACGGTTGAAAGGGCAGCCCCAGCATTTT
NA,TRBJ1-1,TRBV5-4,NA,CASSQGLGNTEAFF,TGTGCCAGCAGCCAGGGGCTGGGGAACACTGAAGCTTTCTTT
NA,TRBJ1-3,TRBV2,TRBD1,CASSLQGARGNTIYF,TGTGCCAGCAGCCTACAGGGGGCGAGAGGAAACACCATATATTTT
NA,TRBJ1-2,TRBV15,NA,CATSRDSNGMDYGYTF,TGTGCCACCAGCAGAGATAGTAACGGGATGGACTATGGCTACACCTTC
NA,TRBJ1-1,TRBV30,NA,CAWSHESRNTEAFF,TGTGCCTGGAGCCACGAGAGTAGGAACACTGAAGCTTTCTTT
NA,TRBJ1-1,TRBV25-1,NA,CASSARGSGDTEAFF,TGTGCCAGCAGTGCCAGGGGCTCTGGAGACACTGAAGCTTTCTTT
NA,TRBJ1-6,TRBV5-1,TRBD1,CASATGTGDSPLHF,TGCGCCAGTGCGACCGGGACAGGGGACTCACCCCTCCACTTT
NA,TRBJ2-5,TRBV18,TRBD1,CASSPGQGEKETQYF,TGTGCCAGCTCACCCGGACAGGGGGAGAAAGAGACCCAGTACTTC
NA,TRBJ2-5,TRBV28,NA,CASSSKPGASWEQYF,TGTGCCAGCAGTTCCAAACCGGGAGCGTCATGGGAGCAGTACTTC
NA,TRBJ1-5,TRBV28,NA,CASRYWTVPFGNQPQHF,TGTGCCAGCAGATATTGGACAGTCCCTTTCGGCAATCAGCCCCAGCATTTT
NA,TRBJ1-1,TRBV30,NA,CAWRDSGETEAFF,TGTGCCTGGAGGGACTCGGGGGAAACTGAAGCTTTCTTT
NA,TRBJ2-2,TRBV2,NA,CASTRDTHTGELFF,TGTGCCAGCACCCGGGACACCCACACCGGGGAGCTGTTTTTT
NA,TRBJ1-3,TRBV30,NA,CAWSSGGSGNTIYF,TGTGCCTGGAGTTCGGGGGGCTCTGGAAACACCATATATTTT
few,TRBJ2-5,TRBV5-1,TRBD1,CASSRMGTGEETQYF,TGCGCCAGCAGCCGCATGGGTACAGGGGAAGAGACCCAGTACTTC
NA,TRBJ1-4,TRBV5-1,TRBD1,CASSGGQGVTNEKLFF,TGCGCCAGCAGCGGAGGACAGGGGGTAACTAATGAAAAACTGTTTTTT
NA,TRBJ2-1,TRBV2,TRBD2,CAGQSGGSNEQFF,TGTGCCGGACAATCGGGGGGATCCAATGAGCAGTTCTTC
NA,TRBJ1-2,TRBV29-1,NA,CSVVAGPRRYGYTF,TGCAGCGTTGTGGCAGGGCCTAGGCGCTATGGCTACACCTTC
NA,TRBJ1-2,TRBV30,NA,CAWRAANYGYTF,TGTGCCTGGAGGGCAGCTAACTATGGCTACACCTTC
few,TRBJ2-5,TRBV4-1,TRBD2,CASSPEPTSGASQETQYF,TGCGCCAGCAGCCCCGAACCAACTAGCGGGGCCTCTCAAGAGACCCAGTACTTC
NA,TRBJ1-1,TRBV7-9,NA,CASSLATGGTTEAFF,TGTGCCAGCAGCTTAGCGACGGGAGGAACCACTGAAGCTTTCTTT
NA,TRBJ1-4,TRBV5-4,NA,CASTNGRGGEKLFF,TGTGCCAGCACAAACGGGAGGGGGGGGGAAAAACTGTTTTTT
NA,TRBJ1-5,TRBV5-1,TRBD1,CASSPTGGLQPQHF,TGCGCCAGCAGCCCGACAGGGGGCCTTCAGCCCCAGCATTTT
NA,TRBJ2-5,TRBV7-3,TRBD2,CASSPGTSGGVGTQYF,TGTGCCAGCAGCCCAGGGACTAGCGGGGGTGTGGGGACCCAGTACTTC
NA,TRBJ2-1,TRBV6-1,NA,CASVLGGQYNEQFF,TGTGCCAGCGTCTTGGGAGGACAATACAATGAGCAGTTCTTC
NA,TRBJ2-3,TRBV2,TRBD2,CASSTGLAPDTQYF,TGTGCCAGCAGCACGGGACTAGCACCGGATACGCAGTATTTT
NA,TRBJ1-1,TRBV18,NA,CASSPPGGREHEAFF,TGTGCCAGCTCACCACCGGGGGGGCGGGAACATGAAGCTTTCTTT
NA,TRBJ2-3,TRBV11-2,TRBD2,CASSDIGLGTDTQYF,TGTGCCAGCAGCGACATAGGACTAGGCACAGATACGCAGTATTTT
NA,TRBJ2-7,TRBV9,TRBD1,CASSDRDRGRWQYF,TGTGCCAGCAGCGACCGGGACAGGGGGCGATGGCAGTACTTC
once,TRBJ1-4,TRBV5-4,TRBD1,CASSRTGVAATNEKLFF,TGTGCCAGCAGCAGAACAGGGGTTGCCGCAACTAATGAAAAACTGTTTTTT
NA,TRBJ1-1,TRBV14,NA,CASSQGVYTEAFF,TGTGCCAGCAGCCAAGGAGTCTACACTGAAGCTTTCTTT
NA,TRBJ2-7,TRBV28,NA,CASRGNRVVPSDEQYF,TGTGCCAGCAGGGGAAACAGGGTGGTTCCTTCCGACGAGCAGTACTTC
NA,TRBJ1-2,TRBV5-6,NA,CASSLVRGGYTF,TGTGCCAGCAGCTTGGTACGGGGTGGCTACACCTTC
NA,TRBJ2-3,TRBV4-1,TRBD2,CASSLTGPSGGLDTQYF,TGCGCCAGCAGCCTCACCGGACCTAGCGGGGGGTTAGATACGCAGTATTTT
NA,TRBJ2-1,TRBV13,TRBD2,CASSLGTASGYNEQFF,TGTGCCAGCAGCTTAGGCACCGCTAGCGGGTACAATGAGCAGTTCTTC
NA,TRBJ2-1,TRBV10-3,TRBD2,CAISDSGGGNEQFF,TGTGCCATCAGTGATAGCGGGGGGGGGAATGAGCAGTTCTTC
NA,TRBJ2-7,TRBV4-1,NA,CASSHVRDTTYEQYF,TGCGCCAGCAGCCACGTCCGGGACACCACCTACGAGCAGTACTTC